This T cell receptor beta chain was sequenced in a study of T cell responses to AZD1222 COVID-19 vaccine (dated by TCRdb to about 2021). Concerning the study at large: AZD1222 recipients whose second dose came at about 4 weeks and those whose second dose came at about 12 weeks were combined into one group, since spike-specific TCR depth and breadth did not differ between the two schedules. A total of 230 or so trial participants underwent TCR sequencing, of whom around 200 received two doses of AZD1222 and about 25 received two doses of the MenACWY control vaccine. Trial participants were enrolled by age into subgroups of 18-55, 56-69 and 70-plus years, and approximately 150, 30 and 60 TCR-sequenced participants, respectively, were included in these subgroups.

The CDR3 runs 16 residues from the cysteine to the phenylalanine. This entry keeps only the CDR3 DNA: 48 bases, framed from base 1. The germline ends are 13 bases apart after V is trimmed by 0 bases and J by 1 base. The germline V gene supplies CDR1 SGHRS and CDR2 YFSETQ. The sample's time point, from its label and the paper: baseline before first vaccination. The vaccinee samples were drawn from two UK trials, COV001 and COV002, one of which was a single-blind randomized controlled phase 2/3 trial testing AZD1222 (ChAdOx1 nCoV-19) in healthy adults. For TCRbeta chain sequencing, PBMC samples were collected from trial participants at day 0 and at day 28 after the second dose. To note about this clone: Its target antigen remains unknown. Within one base of it there is no much larger clone, and no base qualities were kept.

Study-level results and caveats: A significant rise in spike-specific TCR breadth and depth was observed after two AZD1222 doses relative to day 0 and relative to MenACWY recipients. Participants were mostly white British and included more females than males, and it was suggested by the authors that clonal diversity may have been underestimated. Because no day 14 peak-response samples were available, the repertoires could be characterized only after the peak T cell response. In the small 56-69-year group, the increase in depth fell short of significance, most likely because of low power. Only six AZD1222 recipients were SARS-CoV-2 seropositive at baseline, limiting conclusions about previously exposed vaccinees. Vaccine-associated CD4 TCRs spanned the whole spike protein, with dominant responses in regions 160-218 and 743-854. Epitopes outside the regions mutated in the B.1.351 and B.1.1.7 variants were reportedly recognized by nearly half of the unique spike-specific TCRs.

The CDR3 regions of human TCRbeta chains were analyzed by immunosequencing. The source study handled its data this way. TCRs in the repertoires were matched against a reference library of SARS-CoV-2-specific TCRs that had been generated with the MIRA antigen-specificity platform. Breadth was defined as the fraction of unique TCRs that were SARS-CoV-2-associated, and depth was defined as the fraction of total T cells that were SARS-CoV-2-associated. Using the MIRA data, every spike-specific TCR was mapped to the spike region that the TCR reacted to and assigned to either a CD4 or a CD8 class. Log10-transformed breadth and depth values were compared by one-way ANOVA with Sidak's multiple comparisons tests. In its TCRdb copy, this immuneACCESS table keeps in-frame sequences only and misses some clones. Where compared with another copy, unresolved V genes explain less than half of these, and the others have no known cause. V, J and clone size derive from that table, while D and trimming were established from the DNA sequence. Across this sample there are over 100,000 clones, with roughly 87% seen only once. In total, the top ten clones hold roughly 5.3% of the sample.

The source of this sequence is an adult in good health. This sample comprised peripheral blood, obtained on day 0 of AZD1222 vaccination. The chain links TRBV5-1 with TRBJ1-2, with the D segment identity uncertain. Here is the DNA: TGCGCCAGCAGCTTGGCCTCGGGAACCTTTAACTATGGCTACACCTTC. Translated, this gives CASSLASGTFNYGYTF. With the portions outside the CDR3 filled from the reference TRBV5-1 and TRBJ1-2 genes, the complete variable region becomes KAGVTQTPRYLIKTRGQQVTLSCSPISGHRSVSWYQQTPGQGLQFLFEYFSETQRNKGNFPGRFSGRQFSNSRSEMNVSTLELGDSALYLCASSLASGTFNYGYTFGSGTRLTVV.